Shown below are 25 T cell receptor beta chains from a single sample sequenced in a study of T cells after yellow fever vaccination. MiXCR, run by TCRdb on the 5' RACE reads, gives a single entry per CDR3 protein. Of some 420,000 distinct CDR3 sequences detected, around 20% appear once; the ten largest clones hold roughly a sixth. The source was PBMCs, collected before the yellow fever booster vaccination. The receptors were gathered from a man aged 18 to 30 who received the YFV17D yellow fever vaccine.

This clonotype was found a few times. The genes are TRBV20-1 and TRBJ2-7; 7 nucleotides align to TRBD1. The CDR3 is 15 residues long. The germline gives CDR1 DFQATT, CDR2 SNEGSKA (reference sequence). V shed 6 bases and J 1 base; nucleotides not matched to a gene: 12. CDR3 in DNA: TGCAGTGCGAGCTCCGGGACAGATTTATCCTACGAGCAGTACTTC. Translation: CSASSGTDLSYEQYF.

This clonotype has only a few counts. The chain carries TRBV11-2 and TRBJ2-1; 8 bases line up with TRBD1. V lost 10 bases, J lost 6 bases, and 20 bases stayed unmatched. This CDR3 comprises 17 residues. Germline CDR1 SGHAT, CDR2 FQNNGV. In nucleotides, the CDR3 is TGTGCCAAACTATTTACTCCACGGGACAGGAGAGGCAATGAGCAGTTCTTC. Its translation: CAKLFTPRDRRGNEQFF.

The rearrangement uses TRBV20-1 and TRBJ2-7; no clear D gene. In germline, CDR1 is DFQATT, CDR2 SNEGSKA (reference sequence). Trimming pared 0 bases from V and 5 bases from J, leaving 8 bases between. The CDR3 consists of 12 residues. CDR3 sequence: CSARDGSDEQYF. The CDR3 DNA follows: TGCAGTGCTAGAGATGGAAGCGACGAGCAGTACTTC.

This chain links TRBV29-1 with TRBJ1-2, with D perhaps TRBD1 (5 bases). V lost 7 bases, J lost 3 bases, and 15 bases lay in between. This CDR3 spans 13 amino acids. Germline assignment: CDR1 SQVTM and CDR2 ANQGSEA. The CDR3 spells CSATQGLDYGYTF. The CDR3 bases are TGCAGCGCCACCCAGGGACTGGACTATGGCTACACCTTC.

There are a few counts of this clonotype. The chain recombines TRBV20-1 with TRBJ2-5; TRBD2 aligns across 12 bases. The CDR3 extends over 17 amino acids. Germline CDR1 DFQATT, CDR2 SNEGSKA (reference sequence). J gave up 0 bases and V 4 bases, and 9 bases lay outside the gene matches. The DNA for the CDR3 is TGCAGTGCTACCGCTAGCGGGGGGGCCGGGAACCAAGAGACCCAGTACTTC. It codes for CSATASGGAGNQETQYF.

This clonotype was counted between two and nine times. V usage is TRBV7-2 and J usage is TRBJ1-2; 9 bases agree with TRBD1. The CDR3 contains 14 residues. The trim removed 3 bases at V and 4 bases at J, leaving 3 bases unmatched. Germline CDR1 SGHTA, CDR2 FQGNSA. As DNA, the CDR3 is TGTGCCAGCAGCTTCCAGGACAGGGGCTATGGCTACACCTTC. Its translation is CASSFQDRGYGYTF.

The genes are TRBV9 and TRBJ1-1; D is ambiguous. The CDR3 runs to 15 residues. The germline V and J ends were trimmed by 0 bases and 3 bases, with 12 bases remaining between them. CDR1 SGDLS and CDR2 YYNGEE come from the germline V gene. CDR3: CASSVGVVSDTEAFF. In DNA form, the CDR3 reads TGTGCCAGCAGCGTAGGGGTAGTGAGCGACACTGAAGCTTTCTTT.

This chain connects TRBV6-4 to TRBJ2-1; D tentatively reads TRBD1 or TRBD2 (5 bases each). Per germline, CDR1 MRHNA and CDR2 SNTAGT. This CDR3 has 13 residues. V was clipped by 2 bases and J by 5 bases, with 7 bases between them. The CDR3 bases are TGTGCCAGCAGTGACGAGGGGAACAATGAGCAGTTCTTC. Translated, it gives CASSDEGNNEQFF.

The gene calls are TRBV6-2 or TRBV6-3 and TRBJ1-5, with D possibly TRBD1 on 5 matching bases. Trimming removed 5 bases at V and 4 bases at J, with 9 bases between. CDR1 and CDR2 from the germline V gene are MNHEY and SVGEGT. The CDR3 spans 13 residues. Here the CDR3 reads CASSTGENQPQHF. CDR3 bases: TGTGCCAGCAGTACGGGGGAGAATCAGCCCCAGCATTTT.

This clonotype has at least ten counts. This chain links TRBV29-1 with TRBJ2-1; 10 bases match TRBD2. Germline assignment: CDR1 SQVTM and CDR2 ANQGSEA. V was clipped by 6 bases and J by 8 bases; unmatched bases: 4. The CDR3 has 12 residues. The CDR3 here is CSVSSGGYEQFF. DNA of the CDR3: TGCAGCGTCTCTAGCGGGGGCTATGAGCAGTTCTTC.

The V gene is TRBV7-9, the J gene TRBJ2-1; D is possibly TRBD1 (6 bases). Germline V gives CDR1 SEHNR, CDR2 FQNEAQ (reference sequence). This CDR3 region has 15 residues. The germline V and J ends were trimmed by 7 bases and 9 bases, with 22 bases remaining between them. The CDR3 DNA reads as TGTGCCAGCACCCAGGGGTGGACCGTGGGGCGTGAGCAGTTCTTC. Translation: CASTQGWTVGREQFF.

This clonotype was picked up many times. The chain has TRBV7-9 and TRBJ1-2; a possible D gene is TRBD1 (6 bases). CDR3 length: 15 amino acids. Trimming stripped 6 bases from V and 3 bases from J, with 17 bases between. CDR1 is SEHNR and CDR2 is FQNEAQ in the germline V gene (reference sequence). The CDR3 loop reads CASSWDTISDYGYTF. In DNA form, the CDR3 reads TGTGCCAGCAGTTGGGACACGATATCGGACTATGGCTACACCTTC.

This clonotype was picked up a small number of times. The chain is built from TRBV11-2 and TRBJ2-1; TRBD1 matches 7 bases. After removal of 5 bases from V and 6 bases from J, the junction contained 13 bases not matched to a gene. The germline CDR1 and CDR2 sequences are SGHAT and FQNNGV. The CDR3 spans 16 residues. The CDR3 loop reads CASSHIKGAGPNEQFF. As DNA, the CDR3 is TGTGCCAGCAGCCATATCAAGGGGGCTGGACCCAATGAGCAGTTCTTC. Complete variable domain (other parts from reference TRBV11-2 and TRBJ2-1): EAGVAQSPRYKIIEKRQSVAFWCNPISGHATLYWYQQILGQGPKLLIQFQNNGVVDDSQLPKDRFSAERLKGVDSTLKIQPAKLEDSAVYLCASSHIKGAGPNEQFFGPGTRLTVL.

The chain joins TRBV6-1 to TRBJ2-5, with D perhaps matching TRBD1 (5 bases). The V gene lost 1 base and the J gene lost 4 bases, with 13 bases spanning the gap. Germline values: CDR1 MNHNS, CDR2 SASEGT. This CDR3 is 15 amino acids long. CDR3 coding DNA: TGTGCCAGCAGTGAAGGACAGATGAGACCAGAGACCCAGTACTTC. Amino acids: CASSEGQMRPETQYF.

This clonotype was detected a few times. The chain is built from TRBV6-2 or TRBV6-3 and TRBJ1-5, with 10 bases lining up with TRBD1. Losses at the gene ends were 7 bases for V and 3 bases for J; bases not matched to a gene: 9. Germline-derived CDR1 and CDR2 are MNHEY and SVGEGT. This CDR3 comprises 16 residues. Written as DNA, the CDR3 is TGTGCCAGCATGCCAACCGGGACAGGGGCCAATCAGCCCCAGCATTTT. Residues: CASMPTGTGANQPQHF.

This clonotype was seen a few times. The rearrangement joins TRBV6-2 or TRBV6-3 to TRBJ2-5; D is uncertain. The V end lost 2 bases, the J end lost 5 bases, and 9 bases lay between the germline ends. The CDR3 is 13 amino acids. Germline-derived CDR1 and CDR2 are MNHEY and SVGEGT. In DNA form, the CDR3 reads TGTGCCAGCAGTTACCTAGTACGGGAGACCCAGTACTTC. This gives the protein CASSYLVRETQYF.

The V call is TRBV5-1, the J call TRBJ2-3; D is perhaps TRBD2 (5 bases). Trimming took 0 bases from V and 0 from J, leaving 14 bases between them. CDR3 length: 17 residues. The germline CDR1 and CDR2 sequences are SGHRS and YFSETQ. CDR3 loop: CASSLAPSGTSTDTQYF. CDR3 coding DNA: TGCGCCAGCAGCTTGGCCCCGTCGGGAACTAGCACAGATACGCAGTATTTT.

This clonotype showed up just a few times. J is TRBJ1-4 and V is TRBV4-2; D gene ambiguous. The V gene lost 0 bases and the J gene lost 8 bases, with 4 bases spanning the gap. The germline V gene has CDR1 LGHNA and CDR2 YNFKEQ. This CDR3 region has 12 residues. CDR3 bases: TGTGCCAGCAGCCAAGATCAGGAAAAACTGTTTTTT. Encoded protein: CASSQDQEKLFF.

CDR3 bases: TGTGCCAGCACCACACCGGGACAGGGTAGGGGCTACACCTTC. It translates to CASTTPGQGRGYTF. The V call is TRBV28, the J call TRBJ1-2; 9 bases match TRBD1. The CDR3 totals 14 residues. Germline V gives CDR1 MDHEN, CDR2 SYDVKM. V gave up 7 bases and J gave up 8 bases; unmatched junction bases: 11.

This clonotype was picked up a small number of times. This sequence joins TRBV7-9 and TRBJ2-2, with unresolved D. CDR3 length: 13 residues. Germline lookup yields CDR1 SEHNR and CDR2 FQNEAQ (reference sequence). V lost 5 bases to trimming and J lost 6 bases, with 10 bases between them. The DNA of the CDR3 is TGTGCCAGCAGCCGGAATCGCGCCGGGGAGCTGTTTTTT. Protein product: CASSRNRAGELFF.

This clonotype was counted only a few times. The CDR3 bases are TGTGCCAGCAGCGTAGATTGGAGGGGGGGGAAAAAAGCTTTCTTT. Translating it yields CASSVDWRGGKKAFF. The chain links TRBV9 to TRBJ1-1, with a possible D match to TRBD1 (6 bases). With 0 bases removed from V and 9 bases from J, the gap between germline ends came to 18 bases. The CDR3 consists of 15 residues. The germline gives CDR1 SGDLS, CDR2 YYNGEE.

The chain employs TRBV6-2 or TRBV6-3 and TRBJ1-1; maybe TRBD1 (6 bases). The CDR3 totals 13 residues. Germline V gene data show CDR1 as MNHEY and CDR2 as SVGEGT. Trimming shortened V by 6 bases and J by 7 bases, and 15 bases separated the two germline ends. Written as DNA, the CDR3 is TGTGCCAGCAGCGACAGGACTAGCCTTGAAGCTTTCTTT. Translating gives CASSDRTSLEAFF.

Only a few counts were recorded for this clonotype. The V gene is TRBV7-9, the J gene TRBJ1-1; tentatively, D is TRBD1 (6 bases). This CDR3 comprises 14 residues. V was pared by 3 bases and J by 7 bases, with 15 bases between. Per the germline V gene, CDR1 is SEHNR and CDR2 is FQNEAQ (reference sequence). CDR3 DNA sequence: TGTGCCAGCAGCTTCGGTGGACAGTCTGGTGAAGCTTTCTTT. This sequence encodes CASSFGGQSGEAFF.

In its sample, this clonotype was seen a few times. The rearrangement uses TRBV24-1 and TRBJ2-6, with no clear D. V was trimmed by 7 bases and J by 0 bases, leaving 6 bases between them. Germline V gives CDR1 KGHDR, CDR2 SFDVKD. The length of the CDR3 is 14 residues. CDR3 coding DNA: TGTGCCACCAGCCAAAGCTCTGGGGCCAACGTCCTGACTTTC. It is translated as CATSQSSGANVLTF.

This chain uses TRBV10-3 with TRBJ2-2, with 9 bases that match TRBD1. This CDR3 contains 16 residues. After removal of 11 bases from V and 3 bases from J, the junction contained 13 bases not matched to a gene. CDR1 and CDR2 (germline): ENHRY, SYGVKD. The CDR3 sequence: CASQPDRGGYTGELFF. For the CDR3, the DNA is TGTGCCTCCCAACCGGACAGGGGAGGGTACACCGGGGAGCTGTTTTTT.